These 17 T cell receptor beta chains were all obtained from the same sample, sequenced in a study of shared clonotypes between healthy human individuals. Repertoires were generated with immunoSEQ multiplex PCR, while TCRdb's copy carries only in-frame clones and drops some. The sample has 2,100,000 or so clones; almost 96% are singletons. Sequenced: naive CD4+ T cells sorted from blood. Subset defined: CD45RA+ positively selected. Receptor source: a man between 18 and 29 years old in good health.

This sequence joins TRBV7-2 and TRBJ2-7; TRBD1 agrees at 8 bases. The V gene's germline CDR1 is SGHTA and CDR2 FQGNSA. V dropped 5 bases and J dropped 5; count of bases not matched to a gene: 11. This CDR3 is 15 amino acids long. The CDR3: CASSLGTQTGDEQYF. As DNA, the CDR3 is TGTGCCAGCAGCCTGGGGACCCAGACAGGGGACGAGCAGTACTTC.

Here the CDR3 reads CASSYAGDIQYF. CDR3 in DNA: TGTGCCAGCAGTTACGCAGGGGACATTCAGTACTTC. The J gene is TRBJ2-4, the V gene TRBV6-5, with D perhaps matching TRBD1 (6 bases). With 2 bases removed from V and 8 bases from J, the gap between germline ends came to 7 bases. The CDR3 sequence is 12 residues long. The germline gives CDR1 MNHEY, CDR2 SVGAGI.

J is TRBJ1-4 and V is TRBV5-1; D is perhaps TRBD1 (6 bases). The V and J ends lost 4 bases and 7 bases respectively, with 14 bases between them. Germline V gives CDR1 SGHRS, CDR2 YFSETQ. This CDR3 is 14 amino acids long. The CDR3 region is CASSPEGGIEKLFF. CDR3 sequence (DNA): TGCGCCAGCAGCCCGGAGGGGGGTATTGAAAAACTGTTTTTT.

The J gene is TRBJ1-5, the V gene TRBV29-1; D might be TRBD1 (5 bases). From germline, CDR1 is SQVTM and CDR2 ANQGSEA. CDR3 size: 13 residues. Trimming cost V 4 bases and J 1 base, with 8 bases left between them. In DNA, the CDR3 is TGCAGCGTTGGAGGGGCGAGCAATCAGCCCCAGCATTTT. This encodes CSVGGASNQPQHF. The whole variable domain, filled in from reference TRBV29-1 and TRBJ1-5, reads SAVISQKPSRDICQRGTSLTIQCQVDSQVTMMFWYRQQPGQSLTLIATANQGSEATYESGFVIDKFPISRPNLTFSTLTVSNMSPEDSSIYLCSVGGASNQPQHFGDGTRLSIL.

The V and J genes are TRBV9 and TRBJ2-2, with D hard to call. This CDR3 region has 15 residues. Germline V gene lookup returns CDR1 SGDLS and CDR2 YYNGEE. The ends were cut back, 1 base at V and 6 bases at J, with 13 bases in the middle. DNA of the CDR3: TGTGCCAGCAGCGTAAAGTCAGGCTCGCCCGGGGAGCTGTTTTTT. It encodes CASSVKSGSPGELFF.

This clone was recorded once. This sample includes further DNA sequences coding for the same CDR3. The chain has TRBV9 and TRBJ2-7; D is tentatively TRBD1 or TRBD2 (5 bases each). The CDR3 length is 15 residues. Trimming removed 4 bases from V and 3 bases from J, with 17 bases in between. Germline CDR1 SGDLS, CDR2 YYNGEE. CDR3 sequence: CASSPTGTENYEQYF. The CDR3 DNA follows: TGTGCCAGCAGCCCTACCGGGACCGAAAACTACGAGCAGTACTTC.

The chain joins TRBV2 to TRBJ1-2; the match to TRBD1 covers 7 bases. The length of the CDR3 is 12 residues. The junction had 5 bases not matched to a gene; V was cut back by 4 bases and J by 9 bases. Germline-derived CDR1 and CDR2 are SNHLY and FYNNEI. The CDR3 loop is CASSGQGESYTF. CDR3 sequence (DNA): TGTGCCAGCAGTGGACAGGGTGAAAGCTACACCTTC.

V gene TRBV5-1 combines with J gene TRBJ2-1; D is unclear. This CDR3 spans 16 amino acids. Germline CDR1 and CDR2: SGHRS and YFSETQ. V lost 0 bases to trimming and J lost 5 bases, with 15 bases between them. The CDR3 spells CASSLEGGATNNEQFF. DNA of the CDR3: TGCGCCAGCAGCTTGGAGGGCGGAGCCACGAACAATGAGCAGTTCTTC.

Regarding this clone: The sample holds other DNA sequences that translate to the same CDR3. V gene TRBV7-2 combines with J gene TRBJ2-3; no firm D call. V was clipped by 1 base and J by 2 bases, with 4 bases between them. The germline gives CDR1 SGHTA, CDR2 FQGNSA. The CDR3 has 13 amino acids. The CDR3 spells CASSLGVTDTQYF. The CDR3 DNA follows: TGTGCCAGCAGCTTAGGGGTCACAGATACGCAGTATTTT.

The chain couples TRBV6-6 to TRBJ2-5; 7 bases line up with TRBD2. J was trimmed by 5 bases and V by 0 bases; bases with no gene match: 6. CDR3 length: 15 residues. CDR1 MNHNY and CDR2 SVGAGI come from the germline V gene (reference sequence). CDR3 protein: CASSYSFGRSETQYF. CDR3 DNA sequence: TGTGCCAGCAGTTACTCGTTCGGGAGGAGTGAGACCCAGTACTTC.

Notes on this clone: At the DNA level, this CDR3 is encoded by other sequences in the same sample as well. The genes are TRBV10-3 and TRBJ2-5; 9 bases match TRBD2. CDR1 and CDR2 from the germline V gene are ENHRY and SYGVKD. This CDR3 spans 16 amino acids. V lost 0 bases, J lost 5 bases, and 7 bases stayed unmatched. The CDR3 nucleotides read TGTGCCATCAGTGAGTCGGCTAGCGGGATGCGGGAGACCCAGTACTTC. Amino acids: CAISESASGMRETQYF.

A word on this clone: Other DNA sequences within the sample encode an identical CDR3. The rearrangement joins TRBV6-1 to TRBJ1-4; a weak D match, TRBD1 (5 bases). V shed 1 base and J shed 8 bases, with 11 bases lying between them. CDR1 is MNHNS and CDR2 is SASEGT in the germline V gene. The CDR3 runs 14 residues. The CDR3 bases are TGTGCCAGCAGTGAAGGGGGACTGGGAGAAAAACTGTTTTTT. Its translation: CASSEGGLGEKLFF.

The chain couples TRBV10-3 to TRBJ1-6, with 8 bases lining up with TRBD1. J lost 5 bases, V lost 6 bases, and 3 bases had no gene match. The CDR3 has 14 residues. Germline CDR1 reads ENHRY; CDR2 reads SYGVKD. CDR3 sequence: CAISMDRDNSPLHF. CDR3 sequence (DNA): TGTGCCATCAGCATGGACAGGGATAATTCACCCCTCCACTTT.

The V call is TRBV7-2, the J call TRBJ2-4, with D hard to call. With 5 bases removed from V and 0 bases from J, the gap between germline ends came to 14 bases. Germline CDR1 reads SGHTA; CDR2 reads FQGNSA. This CDR3 is 16 amino acids long. The CDR3 DNA follows: TGTGCCAGCAGCATCGCGTATGTGGTAGCCAAAAACATTCAGTACTTC. Protein: CASSIAYVVAKNIQYF.

The chain employs TRBV5-4 and TRBJ2-7; 10 nucleotides match TRBD2. V was pared by 3 bases and J by 1 base, with 4 bases of the junction left unmatched. This CDR3 region has 15 residues. Germline CDR1 and CDR2: SGHNT and YYREEE (reference sequence). CDR3 residues: CASSSKREGSYEQYF. The CDR3 DNA reads as TGTGCCAGCAGCTCGAAGCGGGAGGGTTCCTACGAGCAGTACTTC.

The chain joins TRBV9 to TRBJ1-3; D may be TRBD1 (6 bases). Germline assignment: CDR1 SGDLS and CDR2 YYNGEE. Trimming took 7 bases from V and 2 from J, leaving 16 bases between them. The CDR3 is 15 amino acids. The CDR3 spells CASGEEGTPGNTIYF. Written as DNA, the CDR3 is TGTGCCAGCGGGGAGGAGGGGACACCTGGAAACACCATATATTTT.

The chain employs TRBV7-9 and TRBJ2-3; D is ambiguous. V lost 1 base and J 2 bases, leaving 7 bases between the germline ends. CDR3 size: 14 residues. Germline values: CDR1 SEHNR, CDR2 FQNEAQ (reference sequence). The CDR3 is CASSLDEYTDTQYF. CDR3 DNA: TGTGCCAGCAGCTTAGACGAGTACACAGATACGCAGTATTTT.